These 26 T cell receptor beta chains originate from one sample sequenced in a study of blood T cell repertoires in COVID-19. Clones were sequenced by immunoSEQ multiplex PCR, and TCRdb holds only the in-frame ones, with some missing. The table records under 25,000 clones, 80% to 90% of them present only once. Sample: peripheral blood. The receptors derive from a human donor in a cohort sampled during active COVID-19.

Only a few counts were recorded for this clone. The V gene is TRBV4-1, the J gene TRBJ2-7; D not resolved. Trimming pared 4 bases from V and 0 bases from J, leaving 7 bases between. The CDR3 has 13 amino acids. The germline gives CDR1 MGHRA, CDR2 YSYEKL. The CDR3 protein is CASSRDGSYEQYF. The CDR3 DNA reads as TGCGCCAGCAGCCGAGACGGCTCCTACGAGCAGTACTTC.

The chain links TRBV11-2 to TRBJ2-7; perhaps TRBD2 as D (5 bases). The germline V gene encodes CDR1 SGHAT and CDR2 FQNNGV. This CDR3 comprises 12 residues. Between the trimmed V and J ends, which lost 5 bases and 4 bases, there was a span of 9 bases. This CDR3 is CASSRGLYEQYF. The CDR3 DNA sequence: TGTGCCAGCAGCCGGGGTCTGTACGAGCAGTACTTC. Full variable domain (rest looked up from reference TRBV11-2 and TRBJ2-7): EAGVAQSPRYKIIEKRQSVAFWCNPISGHATLYWYQQILGQGPKLLIQFQNNGVVDDSQLPKDRFSAERLKGVDSTLKIQPAKLEDSAVYLCASSRGLYEQYFGPGTRLTVT.

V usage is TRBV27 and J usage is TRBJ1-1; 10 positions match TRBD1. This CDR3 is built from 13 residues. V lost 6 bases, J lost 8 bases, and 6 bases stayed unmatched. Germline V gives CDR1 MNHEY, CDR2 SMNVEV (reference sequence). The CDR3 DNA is TGTGCCAGCAGCCGGACAGGGGGGACGGAAGCTTTCTTT. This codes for CASSRTGGTEAFF.

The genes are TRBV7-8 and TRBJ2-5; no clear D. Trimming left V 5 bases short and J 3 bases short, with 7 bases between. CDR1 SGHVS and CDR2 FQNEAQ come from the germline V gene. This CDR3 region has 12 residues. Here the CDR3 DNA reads TGTGCCAGCAGCAGACACGAAGAGACCCAGTACTTC. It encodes CASSRHEETQYF.

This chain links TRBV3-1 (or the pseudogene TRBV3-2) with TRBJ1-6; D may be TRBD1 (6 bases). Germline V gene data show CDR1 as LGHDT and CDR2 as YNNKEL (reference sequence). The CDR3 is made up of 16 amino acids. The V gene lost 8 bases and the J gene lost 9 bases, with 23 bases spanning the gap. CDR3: CASALGGSGFRSPLHF. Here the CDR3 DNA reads TGTGCCAGCGCGCTAGGGGGATCAGGGTTTCGTTCACCCCTCCACTTT.

CDR3 sequence (DNA): TGTGCCAGTAGTCCCTACGCACCTAGCAATCAGCCCCAGCATTTT. Residues: CASSPYAPSNQPQHF. This chain links TRBV19 with TRBJ1-5; no definite D call. Trimming left V 5 bases short and J 0 bases short, with 11 bases between. Germline lookup yields CDR1 LNHDA and CDR2 SQIVND (reference sequence). There are 15 residues in the CDR3.

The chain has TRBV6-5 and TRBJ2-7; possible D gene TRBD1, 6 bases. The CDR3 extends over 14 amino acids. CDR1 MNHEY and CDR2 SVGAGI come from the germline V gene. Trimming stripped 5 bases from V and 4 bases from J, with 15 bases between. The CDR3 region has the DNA TGTGCCAGCAGTCCCCGCAGGGGTGGATACGAGCAGTACTTC. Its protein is CASSPRRGGYEQYF.

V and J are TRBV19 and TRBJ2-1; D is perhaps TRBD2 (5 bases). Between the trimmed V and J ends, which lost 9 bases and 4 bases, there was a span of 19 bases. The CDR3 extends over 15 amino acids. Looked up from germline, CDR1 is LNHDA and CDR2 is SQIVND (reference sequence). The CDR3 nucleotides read TGTGCCAGCGGATCGGGGTTACAATTTTACAATGAGCAGTTCTTC. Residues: CASGSGLQFYNEQFF.

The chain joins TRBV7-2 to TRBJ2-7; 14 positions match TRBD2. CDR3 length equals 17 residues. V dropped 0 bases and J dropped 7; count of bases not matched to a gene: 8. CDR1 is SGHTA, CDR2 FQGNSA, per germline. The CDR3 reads CASSLASGTSGSVEQYF. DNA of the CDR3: TGTGCCAGCAGCTTAGCCTCGGGGACTAGCGGGAGCGTAGAGCAGTACTTC.

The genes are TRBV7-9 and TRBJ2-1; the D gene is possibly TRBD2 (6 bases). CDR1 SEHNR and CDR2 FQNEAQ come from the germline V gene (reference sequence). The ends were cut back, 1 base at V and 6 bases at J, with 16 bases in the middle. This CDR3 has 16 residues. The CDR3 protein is CASSLGLGARGNEQFF. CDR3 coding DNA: TGTGCCAGCAGCTTAGGCCTCGGGGCGCGGGGCAATGAGCAGTTCTTC. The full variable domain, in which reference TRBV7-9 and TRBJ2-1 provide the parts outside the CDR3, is DTGVSQNPRHKITKRGQNVTFRCDPISEHNRLYWYRQTLGQGPEFLTYFQNEAQLEKSRLLSDRFSAERPKGSFSTLEIQRTEQGDSAMYLCASSLGLGARGNEQFFGPGTRLTVL.

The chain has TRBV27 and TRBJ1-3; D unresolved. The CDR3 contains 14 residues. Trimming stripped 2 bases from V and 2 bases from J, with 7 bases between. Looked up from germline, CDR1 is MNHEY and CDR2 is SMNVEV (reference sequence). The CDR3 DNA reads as TGTGCCAGCAGTTTAGACGGGGCTGGAAACACCATATATTTT. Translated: CASSLDGAGNTIYF.

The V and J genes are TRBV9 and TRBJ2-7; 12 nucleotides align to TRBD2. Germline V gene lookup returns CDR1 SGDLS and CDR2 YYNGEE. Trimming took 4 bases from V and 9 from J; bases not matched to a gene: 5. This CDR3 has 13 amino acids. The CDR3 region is CASSRTSGARQYF. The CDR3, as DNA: TGTGCCAGCAGCCGGACTAGCGGGGCCAGGCAGTACTTC.

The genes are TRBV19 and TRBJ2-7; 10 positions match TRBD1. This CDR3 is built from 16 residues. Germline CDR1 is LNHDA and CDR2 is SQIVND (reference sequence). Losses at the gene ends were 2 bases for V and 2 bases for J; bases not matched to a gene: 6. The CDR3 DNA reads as TGTGCCAGTAGTATAACGATGGGGACAGGGGCCTACGAGCAGTACTTC. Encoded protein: CASSITMGTGAYEQYF. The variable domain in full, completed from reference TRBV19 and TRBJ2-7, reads DGGITQSPKYLFRKEGQNVTLSCEQNLNHDAMYWYRQDPGQGLRLIYYSQIVNDFQKGDIAEGYSVSREKKESFPLTVTSAQKNPTAFYLCASSITMGTGAYEQYFGPGTRLTVT.

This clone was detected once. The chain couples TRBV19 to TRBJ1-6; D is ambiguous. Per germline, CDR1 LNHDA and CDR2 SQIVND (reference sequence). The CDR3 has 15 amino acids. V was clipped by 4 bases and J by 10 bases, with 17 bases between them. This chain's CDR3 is CASSTMEGRGSPLHF. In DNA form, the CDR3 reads TGTGCCAGTAGTACCATGGAGGGAAGAGGCTCACCCCTCCACTTT.

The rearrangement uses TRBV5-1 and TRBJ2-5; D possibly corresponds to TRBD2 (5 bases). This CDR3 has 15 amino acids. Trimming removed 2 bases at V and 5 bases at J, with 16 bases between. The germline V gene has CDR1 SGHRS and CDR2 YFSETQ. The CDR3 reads CASSFGGTGGETQYF. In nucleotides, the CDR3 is TGCGCCAGCAGCTTCGGCGGAACGGGCGGGGAGACCCAGTACTTC.

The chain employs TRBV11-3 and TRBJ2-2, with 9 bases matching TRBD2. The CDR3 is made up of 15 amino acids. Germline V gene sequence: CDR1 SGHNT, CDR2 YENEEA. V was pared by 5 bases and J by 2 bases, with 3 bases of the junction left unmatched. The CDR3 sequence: CASSASGINTGELFF. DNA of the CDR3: TGTGCCAGCAGCGCTAGCGGGATCAACACCGGGGAGCTGTTTTTT.

CDR3 protein: CASSLWGQPEVDIQYF. CDR3 coding DNA: TGCGCCAGCAGCCTTTGGGGACAGCCCGAGGTAGACATTCAGTACTTC. The chain joins TRBV5-1 to TRBJ2-4, with 7 bases identical to TRBD1. This CDR3 has 16 residues. Germline CDR1 and CDR2: SGHRS and YFSETQ. Losses at the gene ends were 4 bases for V and 8 bases for J; bases not matched to a gene: 15.

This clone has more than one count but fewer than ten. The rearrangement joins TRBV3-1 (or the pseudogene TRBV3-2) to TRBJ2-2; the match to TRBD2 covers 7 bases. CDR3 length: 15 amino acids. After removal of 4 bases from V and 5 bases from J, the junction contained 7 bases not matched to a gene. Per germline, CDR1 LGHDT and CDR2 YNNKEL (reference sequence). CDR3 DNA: TGTGCCAGCAGCCCCCGGACTAGAAGTACCGGGGAGCTGTTTTTT. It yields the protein CASSPRTRSTGELFF.

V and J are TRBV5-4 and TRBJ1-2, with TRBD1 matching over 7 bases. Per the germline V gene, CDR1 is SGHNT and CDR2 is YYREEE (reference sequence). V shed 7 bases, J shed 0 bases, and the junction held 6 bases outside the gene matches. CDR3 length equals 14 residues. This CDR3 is CASSRQGSNYGYTF. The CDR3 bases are TGTGCCAGCTCCCGACAGGGCTCTAACTATGGCTACACCTTC.

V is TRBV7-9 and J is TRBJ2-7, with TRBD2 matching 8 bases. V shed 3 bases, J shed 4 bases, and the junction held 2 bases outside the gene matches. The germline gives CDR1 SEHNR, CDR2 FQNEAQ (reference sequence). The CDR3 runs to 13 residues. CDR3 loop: CASSFGGGYEQYF. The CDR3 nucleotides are TGTGCCAGCAGCTTCGGCGGGGGGTACGAGCAGTACTTC.

CDR3 loop: CASSPQGRAEAFF. The CDR3 DNA is TGTGCCAGCAGCCCCCAAGGTCGGGCTGAAGCTTTCTTT. The chain recombines TRBV11-2 with TRBJ1-1; D ambiguous. The CDR3 has 13 amino acids. Germline-derived CDR1 and CDR2 are SGHAT and FQNNGV. V lost 5 bases to trimming and J lost 6 bases, with 13 bases between them.

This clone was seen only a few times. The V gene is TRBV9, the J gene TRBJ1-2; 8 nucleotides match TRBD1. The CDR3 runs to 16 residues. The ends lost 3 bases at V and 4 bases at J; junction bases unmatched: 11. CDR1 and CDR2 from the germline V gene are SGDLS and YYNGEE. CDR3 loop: CASSARGQAGSYGYTF. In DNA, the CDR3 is TGTGCCAGCAGCGCCCGGGGACAGGCGGGGTCCTATGGCTACACCTTC.

In nucleotides, the CDR3 is TGTGCCATCAGCGGAGGTGGTGCCATGAACACTGAAGCTTTCTTT. Protein: CAISGGGAMNTEAFF. The chain couples TRBV10-3 to TRBJ1-1; D is uncertain. The CDR3 extends over 15 amino acids. With 6 bases removed from V and 0 bases from J, the gap between germline ends came to 14 bases. Germline V CDR1 and CDR2: ENHRY, SYGVKD.

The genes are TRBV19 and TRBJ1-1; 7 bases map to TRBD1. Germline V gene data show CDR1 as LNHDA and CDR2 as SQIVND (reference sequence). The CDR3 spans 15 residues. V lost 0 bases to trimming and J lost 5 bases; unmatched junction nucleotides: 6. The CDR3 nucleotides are TGTGCCAGTAGTATAGAAAGGGGGCGTTCGACTGAAGCTTTCTTT. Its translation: CASSIERGRSTEAFF.

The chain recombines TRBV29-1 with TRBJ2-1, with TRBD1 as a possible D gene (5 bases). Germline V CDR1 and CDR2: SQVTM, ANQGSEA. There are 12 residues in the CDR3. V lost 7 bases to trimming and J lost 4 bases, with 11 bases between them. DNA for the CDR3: TGCAGCGGGCTACAGGCTTACAATGAGCAGTTCTTC. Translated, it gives CSGLQAYNEQFF.

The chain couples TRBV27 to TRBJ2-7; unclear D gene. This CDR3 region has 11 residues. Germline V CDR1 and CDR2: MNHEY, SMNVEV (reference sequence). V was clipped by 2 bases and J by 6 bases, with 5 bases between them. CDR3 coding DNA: TGTGCCAGCAGTTTAATTCTCGAGCAGTACTTC. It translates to CASSLILEQYF.